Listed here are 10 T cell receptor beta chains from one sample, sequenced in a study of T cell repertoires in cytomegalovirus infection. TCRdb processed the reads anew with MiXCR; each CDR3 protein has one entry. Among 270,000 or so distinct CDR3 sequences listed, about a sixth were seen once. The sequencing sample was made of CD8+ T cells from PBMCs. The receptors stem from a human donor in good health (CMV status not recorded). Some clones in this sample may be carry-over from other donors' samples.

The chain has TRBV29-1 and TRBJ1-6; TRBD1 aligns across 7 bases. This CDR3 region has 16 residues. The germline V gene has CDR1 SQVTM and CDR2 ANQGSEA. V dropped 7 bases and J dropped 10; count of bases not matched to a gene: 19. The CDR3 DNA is TGCAGCGGCGGGACAGTCCCGCGGGCCGGACCATCACCCCTCCACTTT. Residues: CSGGTVPRAGPSPLHF.

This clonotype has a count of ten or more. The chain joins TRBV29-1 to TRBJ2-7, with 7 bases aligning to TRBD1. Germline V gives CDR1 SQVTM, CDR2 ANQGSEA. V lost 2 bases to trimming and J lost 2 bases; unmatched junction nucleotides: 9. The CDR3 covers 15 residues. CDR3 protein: CSVERLAGGPYEQYF. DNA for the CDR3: TGCAGCGTTGAAAGGCTGGCAGGGGGTCCCTACGAGCAGTACTTC.

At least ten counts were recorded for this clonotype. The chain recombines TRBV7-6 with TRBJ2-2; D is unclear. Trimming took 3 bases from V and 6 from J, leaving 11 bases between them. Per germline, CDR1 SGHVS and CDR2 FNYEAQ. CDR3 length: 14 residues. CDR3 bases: TGTGCCAGCAGCTTCAGCGCCAGCCCCGGGGAGCTGTTTTTT. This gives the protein CASSFSASPGELFF.

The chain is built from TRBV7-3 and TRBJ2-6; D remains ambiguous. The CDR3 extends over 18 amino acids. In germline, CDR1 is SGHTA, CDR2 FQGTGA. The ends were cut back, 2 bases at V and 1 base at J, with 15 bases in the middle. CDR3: CASSLGPKPRSGANVLTF. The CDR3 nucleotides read TGTGCCAGCAGCTTAGGCCCTAAACCGAGGTCTGGGGCCAACGTCCTGACTTTC.

For the CDR3, the DNA is TGTGCCAGCAGCTACGGGACAGTTAATGAAAAACTGTTTTTT. Translation: CASSYGTVNEKLFF. The rearrangement joins TRBV6-6 to TRBJ1-4, with 7 nucleotides matching TRBD1. CDR1 is MNHNY and CDR2 is SVGAGI in the germline V gene (reference sequence). With V trimmed by 6 bases and J by 4 bases, 5 bases remained unmatched. This CDR3 contains 14 residues.

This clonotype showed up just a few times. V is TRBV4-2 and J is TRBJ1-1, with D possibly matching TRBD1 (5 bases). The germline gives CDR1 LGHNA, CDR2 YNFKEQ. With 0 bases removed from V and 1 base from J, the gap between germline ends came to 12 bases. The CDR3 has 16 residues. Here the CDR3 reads CASSQDWGNENTEAFF. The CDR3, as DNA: TGTGCCAGCAGCCAAGATTGGGGGAACGAGAACACTGAAGCTTTCTTT.

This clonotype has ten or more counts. In nucleotides, the CDR3 is TGTGCCAGCAGCTTAGGACTGCAGAGACCCGAGCAGTACTTC. Residues: CASSLGLQRPEQYF. The genes are TRBV7-2 and TRBJ2-7; D remains unclear. The CDR3 extends over 14 amino acids. CDR1 and CDR2 from the germline V gene are SGHTA and FQGNSA. V was pared by 1 base and J by 6 bases, with 13 bases between.

In DNA, the CDR3 is TGTGCCAGCAGTCCGTCAGGACTAGCGAGGGAGACCCAGTACTTC. It codes for CASSPSGLARETQYF. The chain employs TRBV6-2 or TRBV6-3 and TRBJ2-5, with 9 bases identical to TRBD2. Germline V gene data show CDR1 as MNHEY and CDR2 as SVGEGT. The CDR3 length is 15 residues. The V and J ends lost 5 bases and 5 bases, in that order; junction bases with no gene match: 9.

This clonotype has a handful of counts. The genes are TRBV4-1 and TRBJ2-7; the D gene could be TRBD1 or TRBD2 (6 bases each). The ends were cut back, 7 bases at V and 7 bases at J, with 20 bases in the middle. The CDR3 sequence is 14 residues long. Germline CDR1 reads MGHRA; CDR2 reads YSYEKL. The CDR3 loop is CASKWAVGGEEQYF. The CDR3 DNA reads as TGCGCCAGCAAGTGGGCAGTGGGGGGCGAGGAGCAGTACTTC.

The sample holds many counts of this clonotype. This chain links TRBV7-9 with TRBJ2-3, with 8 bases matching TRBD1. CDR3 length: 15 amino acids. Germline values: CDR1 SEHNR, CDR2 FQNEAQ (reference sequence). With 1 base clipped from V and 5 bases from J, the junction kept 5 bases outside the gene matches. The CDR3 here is CASSLVAGGRDTQYF. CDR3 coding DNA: TGTGCCAGCAGCTTAGTGGCAGGGGGCAGAGATACGCAGTATTTT. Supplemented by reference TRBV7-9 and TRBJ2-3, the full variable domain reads DTGVSQNPRHKITKRGQNVTFRCDPISEHNRLYWYRQTLGQGPEFLTYFQNEAQLEKSRLLSDRFSAERPKGSFSTLEIQRTEQGDSAMYLCASSLVAGGRDTQYFGPGTRLTVL.